This TCR beta chain stems from a study of T cells in Graves' hyperthyroidism and ophthalmopathy. This clonotype was observed a few times. CDR1 is SGHVS, CDR2 FNYEAQ, per germline. V shed 1 base and J shed 2 bases, with 7 bases lying between them. The CDR3 has 14 amino acids. TCR beta CDR3 region amplification was performed from RNA transcripts. The HTBI primer set drove a first-round RT-PCR of the TCR CDR3. A single record per CDR3 protein comes from TCRdb applying MiXCR to the multiplex PCR reads. The sample lists a few hundred thousand distinct CDR3 sequences, around 16% occurring once. The TCR originated in a woman in her 30s with Graves' hyperthyroidism. Material for sequencing was blood. V and J are TRBV7-6 and TRBJ2-3; no reliable D call. DNA of the CDR3: TGTGCCAGCAGCTTAGACTTCAACACAGATACGCAGTATTTT. This codes for CASSLDFNTDTQYF.